This T cell receptor (beta chain) was sequenced in a study of post-analysis software for immune sequencing data. Overall study: Clinical courses comprised relapsing-remitting, secondary progressive and progressive-relapsing multiple sclerosis. Study-wide results and limits: Multiple sclerosis patients had significantly lower normalized Chao1 diversity than controls.

This clonotype has more than one count but fewer than ten. Its antigen remains unknown. cDNA libraries for TCR beta contained unique molecular identifiers. Input of about 0.9 to 10 million T cells yielded roughly 0.5 million cDNA molecules. TCRdb passed the PCR reads through MiXCR, listing each CDR3 protein once. The sample consists of 350,000 to 500,000 distinct CDR3 sequences, more than 30% of them appearing once. The sequence derives from a girl aged 2 to 9 with multiple sclerosis. What was sequenced was blood.

The CDR3 DNA follows: TGTGCCAGCAGCTTTCCAGGGGGGACGCCTGGAAACACCATATATTTT. This gives the protein CASSFPGGTPGNTIYF. The genes are TRBV7-9 and TRBJ1-3; 7 bases map to TRBD1. The V gene end was trimmed by 3 bases and the J gene end by 2 bases; junction bases not matched to a gene: 7. CDR1 is SEHNR and CDR2 is FQNEAQ in the germline V gene (reference sequence). The CDR3 contains 16 residues.